A single sample gave rise to the 16 T cell receptor beta chains below, sequenced in a study of shared clonotypes between healthy human individuals. The assay was immunoSEQ multiplex PCR, and TCRdb's table has in-frame clones only and misses some. The top ten hold about 0.13% of the sample, which has about 2.4 million clones, roughly nine tenths seen once. The sample comprised naive CD4+ T cells sorted from blood. Subset specified: CD45RA+ positively selected. The receptor source for this set is a man aged 18 to 29 in good health.

The chain recombines TRBV30 with TRBJ2-7; TRBD1 aligns across 7 bases. Looked up from germline, CDR1 is GTSNPN and CDR2 is SVGIG (reference sequence). After removal of 3 bases from V and 4 bases from J, the junction contained 6 bases not matched to a gene. CDR3 length: 13 amino acids. The CDR3 DNA reads TGTGCCTGGAGAGAGGGACAGCTATACGAGCAGTACTTC. Its translation: CAWREGQLYEQYF.

The sample holds a few counts of this clone. This chain joins TRBV2 and TRBJ2-1; D is uncertain. The V end lost 4 bases, the J end lost 2 bases, and 6 bases lay between the germline ends. The CDR3 loop spans 13 amino acids. CDR1 and CDR2 (germline): SNHLY, FYNNEI. CDR3 in amino acids: CASSALAYNEQFF. The CDR3 nucleotides are TGTGCCAGCAGTGCTCTAGCCTACAATGAGCAGTTCTTC.

The V gene is TRBV7-3, the J gene TRBJ1-1; tentative D call: TRBD1 (5 bases). V gave up 6 bases and J gave up 0 bases, with 14 bases separating them. This CDR3 contains 15 residues. The V gene's germline CDR1 is SGHTA and CDR2 FQGTGA. CDR3 sequence: CASRGVGVMNTEAFF. The CDR3 DNA reads as TGTGCCAGCAGGGGGGTAGGAGTTATGAACACTGAAGCTTTCTTT.

The chain joins TRBV30 to TRBJ2-5; 8 bases line up with TRBD1. The DNA matches TRBJ2-7 better at its end, which makes the J call doubtful. The CDR3 sequence is 14 residues long. The germline V gene encodes CDR1 GTSNPN and CDR2 SVGIG (reference sequence). In nucleotides, the CDR3 is TGTGCCTGGAGTTTCCGGGACAGGAACGGCGAGCAGTACTTC. Its protein is CAWSFRDRNGEQYF.

The chain carries TRBV7-9 and TRBJ2-1; perhaps TRBD1 as D (5 bases). This CDR3 is 13 amino acids long. V was pared by 2 bases and J by 6 bases, with 8 bases between. Germline assignment: CDR1 SEHNR and CDR2 FQNEAQ (reference sequence). The CDR3 here is CASSLWQGNEQFF. DNA for the CDR3: TGTGCCAGCAGCTTATGGCAGGGCAATGAGCAGTTCTTC.

The V and J genes are TRBV28 and TRBJ2-3, with TRBD1 matching 10 bases. V gave up 4 bases and J gave up 6 bases; unmatched junction bases: 10. The CDR3 runs 16 residues. Germline V CDR1 and CDR2: MDHEN, SYDVKM. CDR3 sequence (DNA): TGTGCCAGCAGTTCCCCGACAGGGGGCGGGTCGGATACGCAGTATTTT. As protein: CASSSPTGGGSDTQYF.

The rearrangement joins TRBV18 to TRBJ1-2, with 8 bases that match TRBD1. This CDR3 is built from 13 residues. In germline, CDR1 is KGHSH, CDR2 LQKENI. Unmatched junction bases numbered 4, after V lost 4 bases and J lost 6 bases. DNA for the CDR3: TGTGCCAGCTCACTACAGGGGGAAAATGGCTACACCTTC. This translates into CASSLQGENGYTF.

The rearrangement uses TRBV5-1 and TRBJ2-3; TRBD1 might be the D (6 bases). In germline, CDR1 is SGHRS, CDR2 YFSETQ. V gave up 1 base and J gave up 3 bases, with 9 bases separating them. This CDR3 is 14 amino acids long. CDR3 DNA sequence: TGCGCCAGCAGCTTGTACAGGGAAACAGATACGCAGTATTTT. Amino acid sequence: CASSLYRETDTQYF. The variable domain in full, completed from reference TRBV5-1 and TRBJ2-3, reads KAGVTQTPRYLIKTRGQQVTLSCSPISGHRSVSWYQQTPGQGLQFLFEYFSETQRNKGNFPGRFSGRQFSNSRSEMNVSTLELGDSALYLCASSLYRETDTQYFGPGTRLTVL.

The chain has TRBV5-1 and TRBJ1-1, with 9 nucleotides matching TRBD1. Germline V gene sequence: CDR1 SGHRS, CDR2 YFSETQ. This CDR3 is 15 amino acids long. Germline trimming cut 1 base from V and 7 bases from J; bases unmatched to any gene: 8. In nucleotides, the CDR3 is TGCGCCAGCAGCTTGTTGCGACAGGGGGTTAATGAAGCTTTCTTT. Translation gives CASSLLRQGVNEAFF.

V and J are TRBV6-5 and TRBJ1-1; TRBD1 is a possible D gene (5 bases). Germline-derived CDR1 and CDR2 are MNHEY and SVGAGI. The CDR3 runs to 13 residues. Trimming removed 6 bases at V and 7 bases at J, with 15 bases between. The CDR3 is CASSAPGHIEAFF. The CDR3 DNA reads as TGTGCCAGCAGCGCCCCGGGGCACATTGAAGCTTTCTTT.

A remark on this clone: Distinct nucleotide sequences in the sample also encode this CDR3. This rearrangement joins TRBV19 to TRBJ2-7; D gene ambiguous. The length of the CDR3 is 11 residues. Germline V CDR1 and CDR2: LNHDA, SQIVND (reference sequence). V lost 8 bases, J lost 3 bases, and 8 bases lay in between. CDR3 sequence: CASSLGYEQYF. The DNA for the CDR3 is TGTGCCAGTTCTTTAGGCTACGAGCAGTACTTC. Looking up the rest from reference TRBV19 and TRBJ2-7 gives the full variable domain: DGGITQSPKYLFRKEGQNVTLSCEQNLNHDAMYWYRQDPGQGLRLIYYSQIVNDFQKGDIAEGYSVSREKKESFPLTVTSAQKNPTAFYLCASSLGYEQYFGPGTRLTVT.

The rearrangement links TRBV6-6 to TRBJ2-7; D perhaps matches TRBD2 (6 bases). This CDR3 is 15 amino acids long. Per germline, CDR1 MNHNY and CDR2 SVGAGI (reference sequence). Trimming pared 8 bases from V and 4 bases from J, leaving 21 bases between. Written as DNA, the CDR3 is TGTGCCAGCCTTCAGCAACGGGGGACCCAGTACGAGCAGTACTTC. It encodes CASLQQRGTQYEQYF.

The chain has TRBV5-8 and TRBJ1-5; D is undetermined. Germline V gene lookup returns CDR1 SGHTS and CDR2 YDEGEE. The ends were cut back, 0 bases at V and 4 bases at J, with 5 bases in the middle. This CDR3 has 13 amino acids. The CDR3 sequence is CASSLERNQPQHF. Here the CDR3 DNA reads TGTGCCAGCAGCTTGGAGAGAAATCAGCCCCAGCATTTT.

V is TRBV10-3 and J is TRBJ1-1; D is undetermined. The CDR3 sequence is 13 residues long. Germline CDR1 is ENHRY and CDR2 is SYGVKD. The V and J ends lost 7 bases and 1 base respectively, with 10 bases between them. CDR3 sequence reads: CAIKRGKNTEAFF. The CDR3 DNA reads TGTGCCATCAAACGCGGTAAGAACACTGAAGCTTTCTTT.

J is TRBJ1-6 and V is TRBV2; tentative D call: TRBD1 (6 bases). From germline, CDR1 is SNHLY and CDR2 FYNNEI. CDR3 length equals 14 residues. The ends were cut back, 4 bases at V and 7 bases at J, with 11 bases in the middle. CDR3 region: CASSVEGENSPLHF. The CDR3 DNA is TGTGCCAGCAGTGTCGAGGGGGAGAATTCACCCCTCCACTTT.

The chain is built from TRBV19 and TRBJ2-7; TRBD1 is a possible D gene (5 bases). With 4 bases removed from V and 2 bases from J, the gap between germline ends came to 9 bases. This CDR3 is built from 13 residues. CDR1 LNHDA and CDR2 SQIVND come from the germline V gene (reference sequence). In DNA, the CDR3 is TGTGCCAGTAGTAAGGGCAGGGCCTACGAGCAGTACTTC. As protein: CASSKGRAYEQYF.